This is a list of T cell receptor beta chains from one sample in a study of shared clonotypes between healthy human individuals. Clones were sequenced by immunoSEQ multiplex PCR, and TCRdb holds only the in-frame ones, with some missing. The repertoire includes about 2,500,000 clones, around nine tenths of them detected once, and 0.11% to 0.15% sits in the top ten. Sequencing was performed on naive CD4+ T cells sorted from blood. These receptors were obtained from a man between 18 and 35 years old in good health. Each CDR3 is given with its conserved first and last residue. The D gene is left open where the match is weak. Part of the rows lack a size; the others show once, few, many or a class for expanded clones.

clone size: .; V gene: TRBV19; J gene: TRBJ1-1; CDR3 length: 15; D gene: TRBD1; CDR3 protein: CASSTRQGVRLKAFF; CDR3 DNA: TGTGCCAGTAGTACTCGACAGGGGGTTCGTCTCAAAGCTTTCTTT
clone size: .; V gene: TRBV6-9; J gene: TRBJ1-6; CDR3 length: 11; D gene: .; CDR3 protein: CAGQRGSPLHF; CDR3 DNA: TGTGCGGGTCAAAGGGGTTCACCCCTCCACTTT
clone size: once; V gene: TRBV2; J gene: TRBJ2-3; CDR3 length: 17; D gene: .; CDR3 protein: CASSVAGANMGTDTQYF; CDR3 DNA: TGTGCCAGCAGTGTTGCGGGGGCCAACATGGGCACAGATACGCAGTATTTT
clone size: .; V gene: TRBV7-9; J gene: TRBJ2-3; CDR3 length: 16; D gene: TRBD2; CDR3 protein: CASSTMTSGYTDTQYF; CDR3 DNA: TGTGCCAGCAGCACCATGACTAGCGGTTACACAGATACGCAGTATTTT
clone size: .; V gene: TRBV4-3; J gene: TRBJ1-5; CDR3 length: 15; D gene: .; CDR3 protein: CASSQEKGSNQPQHF; CDR3 DNA: TGCGCCAGCAGCCAAGAAAAGGGAAGCAATCAGCCCCAGCATTTT
clone size: .; V gene: TRBV15; J gene: TRBJ1-4; CDR3 length: 13; D gene: .; CDR3 protein: CATSRRRAEKLFF; CDR3 DNA: TGTGCCACCAGCCGCCGGAGGGCTGAAAAACTGTTTTTT
clone size: .; V gene: TRBV5-8; J gene: TRBJ1-1; CDR3 length: 14; D gene: TRBD1; CDR3 protein: CASGGTGVKLKAFF; CDR3 DNA: TGTGCCAGCGGCGGGACAGGGGTGAAACTTAAAGCTTTCTTT
clone size: .; V gene: TRBV4-1; J gene: TRBJ1-4; CDR3 length: 16; D gene: TRBD1; CDR3 protein: CASSQAGTATNEKLFF; CDR3 DNA: TGCGCCAGCAGCCAAGCCGGGACAGCCACTAATGAAAAACTGTTTTTT
clone size: .; V gene: TRBV6-5; J gene: TRBJ1-1; CDR3 length: 11; D gene: .; CDR3 protein: CASSQGTEAFF; CDR3 DNA: TGTGCCAGCAGTCAAGGGACTGAAGCTTTCTTT
clone size: .; V gene: TRBV4-3; J gene: TRBJ2-7; CDR3 length: 15; D gene: TRBD1; CDR3 protein: CASSPGTETSYEQYF; CDR3 DNA: TGCGCCAGCAGCCCTGGGACAGAAACCTCCTACGAGCAGTACTTC
clone size: .; V gene: TRBV4-1; J gene: TRBJ2-3; CDR3 length: 14; D gene: .; CDR3 protein: CASSQEFLGDTQYF; CDR3 DNA: TGCGCCAGCAGCCAAGAATTTTTGGGGGATACGCAGTATTTT
clone size: .; V gene: TRBV2; J gene: TRBJ2-7; CDR3 length: 15; D gene: TRBD1; CDR3 protein: CASILSGQGSYEQYF; CDR3 DNA: TGTGCCAGCATCCTATCGGGACAGGGATCCTACGAGCAGTACTTC
clone size: .; V gene: TRBV30; J gene: TRBJ2-3; CDR3 length: 12; D gene: .; CDR3 protein: CALAGRIDTQYF; CDR3 DNA: TGTGCCTTGGCAGGGAGAATTGATACGCAGTATTTT
clone size: .; V gene: TRBV2; J gene: TRBJ2-6; CDR3 length: 18; D gene: .; CDR3 protein: CASSSPDRRSSGANVLTF; CDR3 DNA: TGTGCCAGCAGTTCCCCGGACCGAAGGAGCTCTGGGGCCAACGTCCTGACTTTC
clone size: .; V gene: TRBV19; J gene: TRBJ2-1; CDR3 length: 18; D gene: .; CDR3 protein: CASSIRGGTPFSYNEQFF; CDR3 DNA: TGTGCCAGTAGTATCCGGGGTGGCACTCCTTTCTCCTACAATGAGCAGTTCTTC
clone size: .; V gene: TRBV9; J gene: TRBJ1-2; CDR3 length: 17; D gene: TRBD1; CDR3 protein: CASSVDAGTGVGYGYTF; CDR3 DNA: TGTGCCAGCAGCGTAGACGCCGGGACAGGGGTAGGATATGGCTACACCTTC
clone size: .; V gene: TRBV6-1; J gene: TRBJ2-1; CDR3 length: 15; D gene: TRBD2; CDR3 protein: CASSRPSGANNEQFF; CDR3 DNA: TGTGCCAGCAGTCGGCCTAGCGGGGCAAACAATGAGCAGTTCTTC
clone size: .; V gene: TRBV5-1; J gene: TRBJ2-6; CDR3 length: 16; D gene: .; CDR3 protein: CASSTGGPTGANVLTF; CDR3 DNA: TGCGCCAGCAGCACCGGCGGCCCTACCGGGGCCAACGTCCTGACTTTC
clone size: .; V gene: TRBV9; J gene: TRBJ2-3; CDR3 length: 13; D gene: .; CDR3 protein: CASSVEGTDTQYF; CDR3 DNA: TGTGCCAGCAGCGTAGAAGGCACAGATACGCAGTATTTT
clone size: .; V gene: TRBV5-1; J gene: TRBJ2-1; CDR3 length: 14; D gene: .; CDR3 protein: CASSLGQGYDEQFF; CDR3 DNA: TGCGCCAGCAGCTTGGGGCAGGGGTACGATGAGCAGTTCTTC
clone size: .; V gene: TRBV30; J gene: TRBJ1-3; CDR3 length: 16; D gene: .; CDR3 protein: CAWSQGHLKSGGTIYF; CDR3 DNA: TGTGCCTGGAGCCAAGGTCACCTCAAATCCGGCGGCACCATATATTTT
clone size: .; V gene: TRBV4-3; J gene: TRBJ2-5; CDR3 length: 14; D gene: .; CDR3 protein: CASSQAGNEETQYF; CDR3 DNA: TGCGCCAGCAGCCAAGCAGGGAACGAAGAGACCCAGTACTTC
clone size: .; V gene: TRBV5-4; J gene: TRBJ2-7; CDR3 length: 14; D gene: TRBD1; CDR3 protein: CASSPPGQGYEQYF; CDR3 DNA: TGTGCCAGCAGCCCACCGGGACAGGGCTACGAGCAGTACTTC
clone size: .; V gene: TRBV27; J gene: TRBJ1-2; CDR3 length: 14; D gene: .; CDR3 protein: CASTSSRDTYGYTF; CDR3 DNA: TGTGCCAGCACCAGCAGCAGGGACACTTATGGCTACACCTTC
clone size: .; V gene: TRBV4-1; J gene: TRBJ2-4; CDR3 length: 16; D gene: .; CDR3 protein: CASSKWTDLAKNIQYF; CDR3 DNA: TGCGCCAGCAGCAAATGGACAGACCTAGCCAAAAACATTCAGTACTTC
clone size: .; V gene: TRBV10-2; J gene: TRBJ2-2; CDR3 length: 14; D gene: TRBD2; CDR3 protein: CASREGADTGELFF; CDR3 DNA: TGCGCCAGCCGGGAGGGTGCTGATACCGGGGAGCTGTTTTTT
clone size: .; V gene: TRBV25-1; J gene: TRBJ1-2; CDR3 length: 15; D gene: .; CDR3 protein: CASSDARGANYGYTF; CDR3 DNA: TGTGCCAGCAGTGATGCCCGGGGAGCTAACTATGGCTACACCTTC
clone size: .; V gene: TRBV18; J gene: TRBJ1-2; CDR3 length: 12; D gene: .; CDR3 protein: CASSPMKGSYTF; CDR3 DNA: TGTGCCAGCTCACCAATGAAGGGCAGCTACACCTTC
clone size: .; V gene: TRBV5-1; J gene: TRBJ2-1; CDR3 length: 14; D gene: .; CDR3 protein: CASSLRSSYNEQFF; CDR3 DNA: TGCGCCAGCAGCTTGAGGTCCTCCTACAATGAGCAGTTCTTC
clone size: .; V gene: TRBV12-5; J gene: TRBJ2-1; CDR3 length: 19; D gene: TRBD2; CDR3 protein: CASGLVRGPGTSGMDEQFF; CDR3 DNA: TGTGCTAGTGGTTTGGTAAGGGGTCCGGGGACTAGCGGGATGGATGAGCAGTTCTTC
clone size: .; V gene: TRBV4-3; J gene: TRBJ2-5; CDR3 length: 16; D gene: TRBD2; CDR3 protein: CASSQEKLAGVETQYF; CDR3 DNA: TGCGCCAGCAGCCAGGAAAAACTAGCGGGAGTAGAGACCCAGTACTTC
clone size: .; V gene: TRBV6-6; J gene: TRBJ2-3; CDR3 length: 14; D gene: TRBD2; CDR3 protein: CASSYGGVTDTQYF; CDR3 DNA: TGTGCCAGCAGTTACGGGGGGGTCACAGATACGCAGTATTTT
clone size: .; V gene: TRBV7-2; J gene: TRBJ1-6; CDR3 length: 15; D gene: .; CDR3 protein: CASSSRQFHNSPLHF; CDR3 DNA: TGTGCCAGCAGCTCCCGACAGTTTCATAATTCACCCCTCCACTTT
clone size: .; V gene: TRBV28; J gene: TRBJ2-7; CDR3 length: 15; D gene: TRBD1; CDR3 protein: CASRTGTGGSYEQYF; CDR3 DNA: TGTGCCAGCAGAACTGGGACAGGGGGCTCCTACGAGCAGTACTTC
clone size: .; V gene: TRBV4-3; J gene: TRBJ1-3; CDR3 length: 17; D gene: .; CDR3 protein: CASSQEWGGGSGNTIYF; CDR3 DNA: TGCGCCAGCAGCCAAGAGTGGGGAGGTGGGTCTGGAAACACCATATATTTT
clone size: .; V gene: TRBV9; J gene: TRBJ2-5; CDR3 length: 18; D gene: TRBD2; CDR3 protein: CASSWGVAGGAERETQYF; CDR3 DNA: TGTGCCAGCAGCTGGGGAGTAGCGGGGGGAGCGGAGCGGGAGACCCAGTACTTC
clone size: once; V gene: TRBV2; J gene: TRBJ2-7; CDR3 length: 11; D gene: .; CDR3 protein: CASSDRAEQYF; CDR3 DNA: TGTGCCAGCAGTGACAGGGCCGAGCAGTACTTC
clone size: once; V gene: TRBV27; J gene: TRBJ2-2; CDR3 length: 18; D gene: TRBD2; CDR3 protein: CASSLSRGLADLTGELFF; CDR3 DNA: TGTGCCAGCAGTTTATCAAGGGGACTAGCGGATCTCACCGGGGAGCTGTTTTTT
clone size: .; V gene: TRBV18; J gene: TRBJ2-7; CDR3 length: 13; D gene: .; CDR3 protein: CASSGRNSYEQYF; CDR3 DNA: TGTGCCAGCTCAGGACGCAACTCCTACGAGCAGTACTTC
clone size: .; V gene: TRBV7-6; J gene: TRBJ2-1; CDR3 length: 16; D gene: .; CDR3 protein: CASSQTGTYSYNEQFF; CDR3 DNA: TGTGCCAGCAGCCAAACCGGGACTTACTCCTACAATGAGCAGTTCTTC
clone size: .; V gene: TRBV7-2; J gene: TRBJ2-1; CDR3 length: 14; D gene: .; CDR3 protein: CASSLRTSYNEQFF; CDR3 DNA: TGTGCCAGCAGCCTAAGGACGAGCTACAATGAGCAGTTCTTC
clone size: .; V gene: TRBV6-1; J gene: TRBJ2-1; CDR3 length: 15; D gene: TRBD1; CDR3 protein: CASGTGTGKYNEQFF; CDR3 DNA: TGTGCCAGCGGCACCGGGACAGGGAAGTACAATGAGCAGTTCTTC
clone size: .; V gene: TRBV6-5; J gene: TRBJ1-1; CDR3 length: 14; D gene: .; CDR3 protein: CASSSPGLYTEAFF; CDR3 DNA: TGTGCCAGCAGTTCCCCGGGCCTTTACACTGAAGCTTTCTTT
clone size: .; V gene: TRBV19; J gene: TRBJ2-7; CDR3 length: 15; D gene: .; CDR3 protein: CASSSSALGDYEQYF; CDR3 DNA: TGTGCCAGTAGTTCGTCGGCCTTAGGGGATTACGAGCAGTACTTC
clone size: .; V gene: TRBV30; J gene: TRBJ2-7; CDR3 length: 11; D gene: .; CDR3 protein: CAWSPSYEQYF; CDR3 DNA: TGTGCCTGGAGTCCCAGCTACGAGCAGTACTTC
clone size: .; V gene: TRBV6-1; J gene: TRBJ2-7; CDR3 length: 16; D gene: TRBD1; CDR3 protein: CASSVGGQGTAYEQYF; CDR3 DNA: TGTGCCAGCAGTGTAGGGGGACAGGGGACTGCCTACGAGCAGTACTTC
clone size: .; V gene: TRBV11-2; J gene: TRBJ1-2; CDR3 length: 14; D gene: .; CDR3 protein: CASSFAGRDYGYTF; CDR3 DNA: TGTGCCAGCAGCTTCGCAGGGAGGGACTATGGCTACACCTTC
clone size: .; V gene: TRBV6-1; J gene: TRBJ2-4; CDR3 length: 13; D gene: .; CDR3 protein: CASSENREGIQYF; CDR3 DNA: TGTGCCAGCAGTGAAAACAGGGAGGGCATTCAGTACTTC
clone size: .; V gene: TRBV10-3; J gene: TRBJ2-3; CDR3 length: 14; D gene: TRBD2; CDR3 protein: CAISTSGGMDTQYF; CDR3 DNA: TGTGCCATCAGCACTAGCGGGGGGATGGATACGCAGTATTTT
clone size: .; V gene: TRBV27; J gene: TRBJ2-1; CDR3 length: 16; D gene: TRBD2; CDR3 protein: CASSSAGLAVLNEQFF; CDR3 DNA: TGTGCCAGCAGTTCTGCGGGACTAGCGGTCCTCAATGAGCAGTTCTTC
clone size: .; V gene: TRBV25-1; J gene: TRBJ1-2; CDR3 length: 13; D gene: .; CDR3 protein: CASSRETYYGYTF; CDR3 DNA: TGTGCCAGCAGTAGAGAGACCTATTATGGCTACACCTTC
clone size: .; V gene: TRBV6-1; J gene: TRBJ1-2; CDR3 length: 13; D gene: .; CDR3 protein: CASSEGTLTVGTF; CDR3 DNA: TGTGCCAGCAGTGAAGGGACGCTAACTGTGGGCACCTTC
clone size: once; V gene: TRBV5-1; J gene: TRBJ1-1; CDR3 length: 17; D gene: .; CDR3 protein: CASSLASKGVGNTEAFF; CDR3 DNA: TGCGCCAGCAGCTTGGCCTCAAAGGGGGTGGGGAACACTGAAGCTTTCTTT